These 29 T cell receptor beta chains were sequenced from one sample in a study of T-cell reconstitution after alpha-beta-depleted transplantation in children. A TCRbeta library incorporating unique molecular identifiers was prepared. Each CDR3 protein is one row after TCRdb ran MiXCR on the PCR reads. This table has about 460,000 distinct CDR3 sequences, about an eighth appearing once. The sequences come from PBMCs, mostly from graft donor cells, collected 180 days after TCRalphabeta/CD19-depleted stem cell transplant. These receptors originate from a female patient between 2 and 15 years old who had a stem cell transplant for aplastic anemia, so the T cells may come from the graft donor.

This sequence joins TRBV28 and TRBJ2-3; D is undetermined. Trimming cost V 1 base and J 0 bases, with 5 bases left between them. The CDR3 consists of 14 residues. CDR1 and CDR2 (germline): MDHEN, SYDVKM. In DNA, the CDR3 is TGTGCCAGCAGTTTATTTCGCAGCACAGATACGCAGTATTTT. This translates into CASSLFRSTDTQYF. The full variable domain, rest sourced from reference TRBV28 and TRBJ2-3, is DVKVTQSSRYLVKRTGEKVFLECVQDMDHENMFWYRQDPGLGLRLIYFSYDVKMKEKGDIPEGYSVSREKKERFSLILESASTNQTSMYLCASSLFRSTDTQYFGPGTRLTVL.

This clonotype was observed at least ten times. This chain joins TRBV9 and TRBJ1-6, with D possibly TRBD1 on 5 matching bases. CDR3 length equals 15 residues. Trimming shortened V by 4 bases and J by 7 bases, and 15 bases separated the two germline ends. Germline CDR1 SGDLS, CDR2 YYNGEE. Here the CDR3 DNA reads TGTGCCAGCAGCAAGGACGGGGGGACCAATTCACCCCTCCACTTT. Amino acid sequence: CASSKDGGTNSPLHF.

This clonotype turned up a few times. This sequence joins TRBV29-1 and TRBJ1-1; D is ambiguous. The CDR3 contains 12 residues. Between the trimmed V and J ends, which lost 4 bases and 0 bases, there was a span of 6 bases. Germline CDR1 is SQVTM and CDR2 is ANQGSEA. The CDR3 DNA reads TGCAGCGTTGGAGGGCTGAACACTGAAGCTTTCTTT. This translates into CSVGGLNTEAFF.

This clonotype occurred a few times. V is TRBV30 and J is TRBJ2-1; D ambiguous. Per the germline V gene, CDR1 is GTSNPN and CDR2 is SVGIG (reference sequence). The CDR3 is made up of 12 amino acids. Between the trimmed V and J ends, which lost 2 bases and 3 bases, there was a span of 5 bases. The CDR3 DNA reads as TGTGCCTGGAGTATGGGCTACAATGAGCAGTTCTTC. Encoded protein: CAWSMGYNEQFF.

This chain connects TRBV20-1 to TRBJ2-1; no clear D. This CDR3 is 16 amino acids long. Germline V gene lookup returns CDR1 DFQATT and CDR2 SNEGSKA (reference sequence). The germline V and J ends were trimmed by 6 bases and 4 bases, with 22 bases remaining between them. CDR3 DNA: TGCAGTGCCACTAAACGTGCCTCCGGCTCATACAATGAGCAGTTCTTC. This translates into CSATKRASGSYNEQFF.

This clonotype came up a few times. The genes are TRBV5-1 and TRBJ1-2, with TRBD1 identical over 8 bases. Per the germline V gene, CDR1 is SGHRS and CDR2 is YFSETQ. The V gene end was trimmed by 3 bases and the J gene end by 4 bases; junction bases not matched to a gene: 8. The CDR3 totals 15 residues. The CDR3 DNA reads TGCGCCAGCAGCTACGCCGACAGGGGCGGCTATGGCTACACCTTC. It yields the protein CASSYADRGGYGYTF.

This clonotype was observed a handful of times. This rearrangement joins TRBV28 to TRBJ1-1; 7 bases line up with TRBD1. V was clipped by 3 bases and J by 1 base; unmatched bases: 5. CDR3 length equals 15 residues. In germline, CDR1 is MDHEN, CDR2 SYDVKM. The CDR3: CASSLGSGGNTEAFF. The CDR3 DNA follows: TGTGCCAGCAGTTTGGGATCAGGGGGGAACACTGAAGCTTTCTTT.

This clonotype was found a few times. The chain is built from TRBV15 and TRBJ2-1; D unclear. In germline, CDR1 is LNHNV, CDR2 YYDKDF (reference sequence). The CDR3 sequence is 13 residues long. V was pared by 7 bases and J by 2 bases, with 9 bases between. The CDR3 bases are TGTGCCACCAAGGATCACCCCTACAATGAGCAGTTCTTC. This encodes CATKDHPYNEQFF.

This clonotype was seen only a few times. This chain links TRBV5-6 with TRBJ2-1, with 13 bases fitting TRBD2. Germline V CDR1 and CDR2: SGHDT, YYEEEE. Trimming took 4 bases from V and 3 from J; bases not matched to a gene: 4. The CDR3 covers 16 residues. CDR3 DNA sequence: TGTGCCAGCAGCCCCTGGACTAGCGGGAGCTACAATGAGCAGTTCTTC. Translated, it gives CASSPWTSGSYNEQFF.

This clonotype has just a few counts. The rearrangement links TRBV5-1 to TRBJ2-7; D call uncertain. Germline lookup yields CDR1 SGHRS and CDR2 YFSETQ. The CDR3 has 13 amino acids. Between the trimmed V and J ends, which lost 1 base and 5 bases, there was a span of 10 bases. Here the CDR3 DNA reads TGCGCCAGCAGCTTGACCCAGGTCCACGAGCAGTACTTC. It specifies CASSLTQVHEQYF.

This clonotype came up a few times. The chain links TRBV6-2 or TRBV6-3 to TRBJ2-7; weak D call: TRBD2 (5 bases). The CDR3 loop spans 15 amino acids. V dropped 7 bases and J dropped 5 bases, with 21 bases sitting between them. Germline V CDR1 and CDR2: MNHEY, SVGEGT. The CDR3 here is CASNHGLRVAHEQYV. The DNA for the CDR3 is TGTGCCAGCAACCACGGGCTGCGGGTCGCCCACGAGCAGTACGTC.

This clonotype occurred many times. This sequence joins TRBV5-1 and TRBJ2-2; 8 nucleotides line up with TRBD2. V was clipped by 2 bases and J by 4 bases; unmatched bases: 4. CDR3 length equals 15 residues. Germline assignment: CDR1 SGHRS and CDR2 YFSETQ. The CDR3 DNA is TGCGCCAGCAGCTTCGGACTAGCCGGCACCGGGGAGCTGTTTTTT. Translated: CASSFGLAGTGELFF. Combining the CDR3 with reference TRBV5-1 and TRBJ2-2 gives the whole variable domain KAGVTQTPRYLIKTRGQQVTLSCSPISGHRSVSWYQQTPGQGLQFLFEYFSETQRNKGNFPGRFSGRQFSNSRSEMNVSTLELGDSALYLCASSFGLAGTGELFFGEGSRLTVL.

This clonotype has ten or more counts. This chain uses TRBV9 with TRBJ2-7; 7 bases line up with TRBD1. Germline CDR1 SGDLS, CDR2 YYNGEE. This CDR3 has 13 residues. The trim removed 0 bases at V and 6 bases at J, leaving 3 bases unmatched. This chain's CDR3 is CASSVGGGSEQYF. The DNA of the CDR3 is TGTGCCAGCAGCGTAGGAGGGGGCAGCGAGCAGTACTTC.

This clonotype appeared a few times. This chain links TRBV30 with TRBJ2-1; a weak D match, TRBD1 (5 bases). The germline gives CDR1 GTSNPN, CDR2 SVGIG (reference sequence). The germline V and J ends were trimmed by 3 bases and 7 bases, with 19 bases remaining between them. The length of the CDR3 is 15 residues. The CDR3 DNA follows: TGTGCCTGGAGCGAACAGGTTAAATTAAGGAATGAGCAGTTCTTC. This codes for CAWSEQVKLRNEQFF. Supplemented by reference TRBV30 and TRBJ2-1, the full variable domain reads SQTIHQWPATLVQPVGSPLSLECTVEGTSNPNLYWYRQAAGRGLQLLFYSVGIGQISSEVPQNLSASRPQDRQFILSSKKLLLSDSGFYLCAWSEQVKLRNEQFFGPGTRLTVL.

The sample holds one count of this clonotype. The rearrangement joins TRBV6-2 or TRBV6-3 to TRBJ2-7; no reliable D call. Germline assignment: CDR1 MNHEY and CDR2 SVGEGT. The CDR3 has 14 amino acids. The CDR3 spells CATSYVARSYEQYV. The CDR3 nucleotides read TGTGCCACCAGTTACGTGGCCCGGTCCTACGAGCAGTACGTC.

This clonotype came up a few times. The gene calls are TRBV5-5 and TRBJ1-6, with D possibly TRBD1 on 5 matching bases. This CDR3 region has 14 residues. Looked up from germline, CDR1 is SGHKS and CDR2 is YYEKEE (reference sequence). V shed 2 bases and J shed 11 bases, with 14 bases lying between them. The CDR3 nucleotides are TGTGCCAGCAGCTTCAGCCCGACAGCGGCACCCCTCCACTTT. This encodes CASSFSPTAAPLHF.

This clonotype came up many times. The rearrangement uses TRBV12-3 or TRBV12-4 and TRBJ2-2; D gene uncertain. This CDR3 has 14 residues. The V end was cut by 5 bases, the J end by 6 bases, with 13 bases between. The CDR3 here is CASSPRSAPGELFF. CDR3 DNA: TGTGCCAGCAGTCCCCGTAGTGCCCCCGGGGAGCTGTTTTTT.

This clonotype appeared many times. This chain connects TRBV20-1 to TRBJ2-3, with D tentatively TRBD1 or TRBD2 (5 bases each). The CDR3 length is 15 residues. Germline loops: CDR1 DFQATT, CDR2 SNEGSKA (reference sequence). V lost 4 bases to trimming and J lost 3 bases, with 17 bases between them. CDR3 DNA sequence: TGCAGTGCTACCCGTGGGGACCCTCAGACAGATACGCAGTATTTT. It translates to CSATRGDPQTDTQYF.

This clonotype was seen only a few times. The V call is TRBV4-3, the J call TRBJ2-7, with D possibly called TRBD1 or TRBD2 (6 bases each). The V end lost 1 base, the J end lost 2 bases, and 9 bases lay between the germline ends. Germline V lookup: CDR1 LGHNA, CDR2 YSLEER. The CDR3 has 14 amino acids. The CDR3 DNA follows: TGCGCCAGCAGCCAAGGCCGGGGGCCCTACGAGCAGTACTTC. Translating it yields CASSQGRGPYEQYF.

V is TRBV7-2 and J is TRBJ1-1; tentatively, D is TRBD1 (6 bases). Trimming took 5 bases from V and 6 from J, leaving 16 bases between them. Germline loops: CDR1 SGHTA, CDR2 FQGNSA. This CDR3 comprises 14 residues. The CDR3 nucleotides are TGTGCCAGCAGCGCAAGGGGGGTAATCGCTGAAGCTTTCTTT. Its translation is CASSARGVIAEAFF.

CDR3 DNA sequence: TGTGCCAGCAGTTCTGATTACGAGCAGTACGTC. This gives the protein CASSSDYEQYV. The rearrangement joins TRBV6-2 or TRBV6-3 to TRBJ2-7; D gene uncertain. V lost 4 bases, J lost 4 bases, and 5 bases lay in between. This CDR3 region has 11 residues. Germline lookup yields CDR1 MNHEY and CDR2 SVGEGT.

The rearrangement uses TRBV12-3 or TRBV12-4 and TRBJ2-2, with D unresolved. The CDR3 extends over 16 amino acids. Between the trimmed V and J ends, which lost 5 bases and 6 bases, there was a span of 19 bases. The CDR3 DNA follows: TGTGCCAGCAGTCAAGGCCGGAGAACGGTTCCCGGGGAGCTGTTTTTT. Encoded protein: CASSQGRRTVPGELFF.

The chain links TRBV12-3 or TRBV12-4 to TRBJ1-2; D ambiguous. The CDR3 consists of 13 residues. Trimming took 5 bases from V and 4 from J, leaving 11 bases between them. CDR3 sequence: CASSQLGTYGYTF. The CDR3, as DNA: TGTGCCAGCAGTCAACTCGGCACCTATGGCTACACCTTC.

In its sample, this clonotype was seen a few times. The chain joins TRBV29-1 to TRBJ2-3, with a possible D match to TRBD2 (5 bases). CDR1 is SQVTM and CDR2 is ANQGSEA in the germline V gene. CDR3 size: 14 residues. V lost 3 bases and J 2 bases, leaving 12 bases between the germline ends. In DNA form, the CDR3 reads TGCAGCGTTGAGAGAGCGGTATTCACAGATACGCAGTATTTT. As protein: CSVERAVFTDTQYF.

This clonotype was counted a few times. This chain joins TRBV4-3 and TRBJ1-1; 9 bases line up with TRBD1. The CDR3 covers 16 residues. Germline CDR1 and CDR2: LGHNA and YSLEER. Germline trimming cut 4 bases from V and 6 bases from J; bases unmatched to any gene: 12. CDR3 sequence: CASSRTGTGFSAEAFF. In DNA form, the CDR3 reads TGCGCCAGCAGCCGAACCGGGACAGGGTTTTCGGCTGAAGCTTTCTTT.

The chain carries TRBV20-1 and TRBJ2-5; 8 bases map to TRBD1. V lost 6 bases and J lost 4; bases outside the gene matches: 10. CDR1 is DFQATT, CDR2 SNEGSKA, per germline (reference sequence). CDR3 length equals 14 residues. CDR3 loop: CSAPGQGFRETQYF. The CDR3 DNA sequence: TGCAGTGCCCCAGGACAGGGATTTAGAGAGACCCAGTACTTC.

This clonotype was seen a handful of times. The rearrangement links TRBV12-5 to TRBJ2-5; 8 bases agree with TRBD1. In germline, CDR1 is LGHNT, CDR2 FRNRAP. The CDR3 consists of 15 residues. V was pared by 4 bases and J by 5 bases, with 9 bases of the junction left unmatched. Here the CDR3 reads CASGSDRGCSETQYF. In DNA, the CDR3 is TGTGCTAGTGGTTCTGACAGGGGTTGTTCGGAGACCCAGTACTTC.

The genes are TRBV5-1 and TRBJ1-2, with 7 positions matching TRBD1. This CDR3 has 17 amino acids. V gave up 0 bases and J gave up 2 bases; unmatched junction bases: 10. CDR1 and CDR2 from the germline V gene are SGHRS and YFSETQ. For the CDR3, the DNA is TGCGCCAGCAGCTTGGCCAGGACAGGAGTACTAAACTATGGCTACACCTTC. This encodes CASSLARTGVLNYGYTF.

This clonotype was counted between two and nine times. The chain uses TRBV5-6 and TRBJ2-3, with D perhaps TRBD1 or TRBD2 (5 bases each). The CDR3 extends over 12 amino acids. Deletions cut 0 bases from V and 9 bases from J, with 8 bases between. Germline assignment: CDR1 SGHDT and CDR2 YYEEEE. The CDR3 reads CASSLAGRTQYF. In DNA form, the CDR3 reads TGTGCCAGCAGCTTGGCGGGGCGAACGCAGTATTTT.